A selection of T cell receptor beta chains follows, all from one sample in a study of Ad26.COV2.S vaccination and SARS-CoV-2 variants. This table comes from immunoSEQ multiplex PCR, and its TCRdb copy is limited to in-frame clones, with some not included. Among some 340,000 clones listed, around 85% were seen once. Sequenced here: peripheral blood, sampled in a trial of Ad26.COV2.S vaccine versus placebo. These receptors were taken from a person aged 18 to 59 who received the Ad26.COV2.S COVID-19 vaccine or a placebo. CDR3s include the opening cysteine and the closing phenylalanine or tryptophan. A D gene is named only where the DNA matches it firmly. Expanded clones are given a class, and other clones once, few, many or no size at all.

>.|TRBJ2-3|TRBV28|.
TGTGCCACCAGCCGACGGAGGCGTAGCACAGATACGCAGTATTTT
CATSRRRRSTDTQYF
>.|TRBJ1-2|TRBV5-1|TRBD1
TGCGCCAGCAGCTTCGGACAGGGGCCCTATGGCTACACCTTC
CASSFGQGPYGYTF
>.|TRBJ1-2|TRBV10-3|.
TGTGCCATCAGTGAGCCGGGCGATGGCTACACCTTC
CAISEPGDGYTF
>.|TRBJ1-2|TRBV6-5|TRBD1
TGTGCCAGCAGCCAAGGACAGGGCAACTATGGCTACACCTTC
CASSQGQGNYGYTF
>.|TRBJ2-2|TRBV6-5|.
TGTGCCAGCAGTTACTCCTCCTTGGGCACCGGGGAGCTGTTTTTT
CASSYSSLGTGELFF
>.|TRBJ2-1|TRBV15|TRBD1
TGTGCCACCAGCAAGGGGGCAACAGGGTACAATGAGCAGTTCTTC
CATSKGATGYNEQFF
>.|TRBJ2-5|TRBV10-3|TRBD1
TGTGCCATCATTCCCGCTAGGGGACAGGGGATAGAGACCCAGTACTTC
CAIIPARGQGIETQYF
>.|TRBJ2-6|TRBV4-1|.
TGCGCCAGCAGCCAGGCAGGGTCTGTCTCTGGGGCCAACGTCCTGACTTTC
CASSQAGSVSGANVLTF
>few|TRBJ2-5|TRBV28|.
TGTGCCAGCAGTTTGTTACAGATACAAGAGACCCAGTACTTC
CASSLLQIQETQYF
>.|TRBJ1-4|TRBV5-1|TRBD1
TGCGCCAGCAGCGGGGGACAGGGCTGGGAAAAACTGTTTTTT
CASSGGQGWEKLFF
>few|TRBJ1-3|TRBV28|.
TGTGCCAGCAGTTCCCCCGGACACTCTGGAAACACCATATATTTT
CASSSPGHSGNTIYF
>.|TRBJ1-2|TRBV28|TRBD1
TGTGCCAGCAGCCGACAGGGGGGATTTGGAGGCTACACCTTC
CASSRQGGFGGYTF
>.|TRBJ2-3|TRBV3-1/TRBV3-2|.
TGTGCCAGCAGCCCAGGGGCGAGAGCAGATACGCAGTATTTT
CASSPGARADTQYF
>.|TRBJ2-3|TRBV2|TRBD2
TGTGCCAGCAAGGCGGGGGGGGCAGATACGCAGTATTTT
CASKAGGADTQYF
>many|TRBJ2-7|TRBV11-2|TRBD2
TGTGCCAGCAGCTCGCACTCCCCTCTAGCGGGGGGTCTCTACGAGCAGTACTTC
CASSSHSPLAGGLYEQYF
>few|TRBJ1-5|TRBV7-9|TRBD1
TGTGCCAGCAGCTCCACAGGGGGCAATCAGCCCCAGCATTTT
CASSSTGGNQPQHF
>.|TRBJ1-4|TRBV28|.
TGTGCCAGCAGTTCCTCCGGGACGGCTAATGAAAAACTGTTTTTT
CASSSSGTANEKLFF